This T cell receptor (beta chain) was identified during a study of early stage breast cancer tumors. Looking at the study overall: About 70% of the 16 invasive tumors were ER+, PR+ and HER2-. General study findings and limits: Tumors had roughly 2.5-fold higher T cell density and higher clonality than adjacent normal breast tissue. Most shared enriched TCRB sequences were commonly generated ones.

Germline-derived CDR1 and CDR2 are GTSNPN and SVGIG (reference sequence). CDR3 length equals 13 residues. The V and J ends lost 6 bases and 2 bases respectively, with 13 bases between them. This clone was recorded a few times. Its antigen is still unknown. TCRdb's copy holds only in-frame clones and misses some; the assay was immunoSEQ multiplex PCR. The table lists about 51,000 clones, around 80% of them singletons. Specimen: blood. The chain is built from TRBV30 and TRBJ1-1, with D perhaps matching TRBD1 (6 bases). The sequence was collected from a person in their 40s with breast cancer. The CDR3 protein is CACLGQINTEAFF. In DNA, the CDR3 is TGTGCCTGTCTTGGACAGATAAACACTGAAGCTTTCTTT. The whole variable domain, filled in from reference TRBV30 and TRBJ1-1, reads SQTIHQWPATLVQPVGSPLSLECTVEGTSNPNLYWYRQAAGRGLQLLFYSVGIGQISSEVPQNLSASRPQDRQFILSSKKLLLSDSGFYLCACLGQINTEAFFGQGTRLTVV.